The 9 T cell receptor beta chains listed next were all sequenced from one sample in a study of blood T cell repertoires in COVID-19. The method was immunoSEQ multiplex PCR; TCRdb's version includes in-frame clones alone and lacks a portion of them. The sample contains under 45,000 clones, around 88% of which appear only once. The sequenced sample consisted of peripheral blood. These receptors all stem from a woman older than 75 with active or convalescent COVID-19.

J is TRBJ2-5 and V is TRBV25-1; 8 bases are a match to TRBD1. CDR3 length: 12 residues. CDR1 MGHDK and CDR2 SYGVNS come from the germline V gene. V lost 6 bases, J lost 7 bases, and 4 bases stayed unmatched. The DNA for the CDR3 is TGTGCCAGCAGGACAGGGGCCGGGACCCAGTACTTC. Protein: CASRTGAGTQYF.

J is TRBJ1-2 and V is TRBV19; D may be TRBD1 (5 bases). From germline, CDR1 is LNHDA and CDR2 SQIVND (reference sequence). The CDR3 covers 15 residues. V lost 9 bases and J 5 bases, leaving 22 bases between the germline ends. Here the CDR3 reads CASKETLNGGYGYTF. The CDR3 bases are TGTGCCAGCAAAGAGACCCTAAACGGGGGATATGGCTACACCTTC.

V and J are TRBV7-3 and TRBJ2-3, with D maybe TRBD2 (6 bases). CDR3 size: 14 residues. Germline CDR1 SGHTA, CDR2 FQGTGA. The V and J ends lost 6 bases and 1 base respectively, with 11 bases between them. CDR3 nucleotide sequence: TGTGCCAGCAGAGAGCGGGCCGGCACAGATACGCAGTATTTT. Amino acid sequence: CASRERAGTDTQYF.

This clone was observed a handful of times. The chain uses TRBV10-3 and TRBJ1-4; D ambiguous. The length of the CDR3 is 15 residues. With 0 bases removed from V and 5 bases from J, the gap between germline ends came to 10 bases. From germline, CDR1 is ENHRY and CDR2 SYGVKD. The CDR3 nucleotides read TGTGCCATCAGTGAGTCGTCTATCGGGAATGAAAAACTGTTTTTT. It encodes CAISESSIGNEKLFF.

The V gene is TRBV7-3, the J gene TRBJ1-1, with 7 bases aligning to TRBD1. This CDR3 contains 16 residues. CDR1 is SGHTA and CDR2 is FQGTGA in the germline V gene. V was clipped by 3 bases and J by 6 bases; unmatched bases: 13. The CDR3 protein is CASSLVSVGDSSEAFF. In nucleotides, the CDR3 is TGTGCCAGCAGCTTGGTTTCAGTTGGGGACAGCTCTGAAGCTTTCTTT.

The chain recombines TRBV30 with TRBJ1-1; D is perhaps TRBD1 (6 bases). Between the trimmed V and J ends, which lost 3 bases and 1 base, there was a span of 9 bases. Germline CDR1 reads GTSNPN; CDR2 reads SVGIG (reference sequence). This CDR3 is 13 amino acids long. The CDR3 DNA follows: TGTGCCTGGAGAGTGACAGGGAACACTGAAGCTTTCTTT. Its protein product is CAWRVTGNTEAFF.

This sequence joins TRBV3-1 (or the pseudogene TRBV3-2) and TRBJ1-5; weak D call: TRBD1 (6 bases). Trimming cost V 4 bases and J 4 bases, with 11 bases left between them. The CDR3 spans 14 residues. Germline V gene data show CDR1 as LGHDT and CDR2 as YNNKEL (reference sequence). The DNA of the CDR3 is TGTGCCAGCAGCCTAGGACAGCCTAATCAGCCCCAGCATTTT. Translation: CASSLGQPNQPQHF.

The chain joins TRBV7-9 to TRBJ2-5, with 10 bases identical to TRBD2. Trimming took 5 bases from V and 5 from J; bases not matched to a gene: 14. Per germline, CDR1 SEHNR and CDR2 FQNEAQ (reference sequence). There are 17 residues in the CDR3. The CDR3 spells CASSPGRASGSWETQYF. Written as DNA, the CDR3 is TGTGCCAGCAGCCCCGGGAGGGCTAGCGGGAGTTGGGAGACCCAGTACTTC.

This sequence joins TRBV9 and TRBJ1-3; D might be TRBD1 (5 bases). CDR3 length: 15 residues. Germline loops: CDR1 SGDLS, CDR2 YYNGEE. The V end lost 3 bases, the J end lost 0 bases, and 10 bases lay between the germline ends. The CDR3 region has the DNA TGTGCCAGCAGCGCCGGACAAGGCTCTGGAAACACCATATATTTT. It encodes CASSAGQGSGNTIYF.